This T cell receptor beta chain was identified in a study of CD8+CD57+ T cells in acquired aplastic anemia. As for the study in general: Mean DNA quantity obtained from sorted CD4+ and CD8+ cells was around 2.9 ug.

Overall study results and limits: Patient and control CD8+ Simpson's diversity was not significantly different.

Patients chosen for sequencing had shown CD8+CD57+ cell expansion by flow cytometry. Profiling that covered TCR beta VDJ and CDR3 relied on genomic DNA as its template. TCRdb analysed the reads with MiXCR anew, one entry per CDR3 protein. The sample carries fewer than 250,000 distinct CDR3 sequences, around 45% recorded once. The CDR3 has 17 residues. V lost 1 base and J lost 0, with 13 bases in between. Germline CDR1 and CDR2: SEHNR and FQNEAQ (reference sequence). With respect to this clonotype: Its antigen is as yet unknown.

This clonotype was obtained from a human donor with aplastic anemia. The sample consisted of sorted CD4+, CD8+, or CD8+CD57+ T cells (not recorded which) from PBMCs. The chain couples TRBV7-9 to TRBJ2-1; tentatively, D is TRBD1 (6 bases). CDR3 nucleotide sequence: TGTGCCAGCAGCTTAGGGGGGACACGCAGCTCCTACAATGAGCAGTTCTTC. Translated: CASSLGGTRSSYNEQFF.